This T cell receptor beta chain was observed in a study of blood T cell repertoires in COVID-19. Study information: The United States, Italy and Spain supplied acute and convalescent COVID-19 samples. Nucleic acid was either cDNA or gDNA, and it came from T cells, B-cell-depleted T cells, or PBMCs.

Germline V gene lookup returns CDR1 SGDLS and CDR2 YYNGEE. V lost 3 bases and J 0 bases, leaving 15 bases between the germline ends. This CDR3 has 17 amino acids. As handled by the study authors: Reference gene primers were amplified, and this amplification served to estimate nucleated cell counts. Measured with immunoSEQ multiplex PCR; TCRdb has only the in-frame clones, and not every one. V, J and clone size are those of that table, while D and trimming were read from the DNA. The sample holds about 260,000 clones, approximately 86% seen once. The chain uses TRBV9 and TRBJ1-4, with D perhaps matching TRBD1 (6 bases). The sequenced sample was peripheral blood. The sequence was obtained from a man aged 25-45 years with active or convalescent COVID-19. CDR3 amino acids: CASSGPRGGTTNEKLFF. CDR3 sequence (DNA): TGTGCCAGCAGCGGGCCCCGCGGGGGCACAACTAATGAAAAACTGTTTTTT.